This T cell receptor beta chain comes out of a study of T cells in localized non-small cell lung cancer. Study-level findings and limits: Analysis by sequencing included only one tumor region, so heterogeneity remains possible. Adjacent lung was found to contain a median about 50 of the top 100 tumor clones. T cell clonality was highest in uninvolved adjacent lung, above tumor.

In regard to this clone: What it binds is unknown.

Repertoires were generated with immunoSEQ multiplex PCR, while TCRdb's copy carries only in-frame clones and drops some. The table has 9,000 or so clones, just over 90% seen once. Germline lookup yields CDR1 SGHVS and CDR2 FQNEAQ. The CDR3 spans 14 residues. Trimming cost V 3 bases and J 0 bases, with 8 bases left between them. The sequences come from peripheral blood, collected before any cancer treatment. The rearrangement uses TRBV7-8 and TRBJ1-1, with D perhaps TRBD1 (5 bases). This clonotype originated in a woman aged 35 to 70 with stage I squamous cell lung carcinoma. The CDR3 DNA reads as TGTGCCAGCAGCTTGGGGGTGGTGAACACTGAAGCTTTCTTT. This gives the protein CASSLGVVNTEAFF.